The 22 T cell receptor beta chains listed next were all sequenced from one sample in a study of cytomegalovirus exposure and HLA in healthy donors. Primers for the PCR totalled 60 Vbeta and 13 Jbeta. Method: immunoSEQ multiplex PCR; TCRdb's copy keeps in-frame clones and lacks some. The repertoire holds about 160,000 clones, with around four fifths as singletons. Material: PBMCs. The origin of the receptors is a woman aged 45 to 65 in good health and CMV-seronegative.

This clone came up a few times. The CDR3 coding sequence is TGCGCCAGCAGCCTGGGAACTAGCGGGAGGAACACCGGGGAGCTGTTTTTT. It encodes CASSLGTSGRNTGELFF. The rearrangement links TRBV5-1 to TRBJ2-2; TRBD2 agrees at 11 bases. This CDR3 has 17 residues. V lost 4 bases to trimming and J lost 1 base; unmatched junction nucleotides: 6. Germline assignment: CDR1 SGHRS and CDR2 YFSETQ.

The chain combines TRBV15 with TRBJ2-7, with TRBD1 matching over 7 bases. The CDR3 extends over 16 amino acids. V gave up 2 bases and J gave up 4 bases; unmatched junction bases: 11. In germline, CDR1 is LNHNV, CDR2 YYDKDF (reference sequence). The CDR3 protein is CATSRFTGESWYEQYF. CDR3 in DNA: TGTGCCACCAGCAGATTCACAGGGGAAAGTTGGTACGAGCAGTACTTC.

The gene calls are TRBV19 and TRBJ2-7; D is possibly TRBD2 (6 bases). The CDR3 contains 12 residues. Trimming took off 6 bases at V and 2 bases at J, with 8 bases between the two ends. CDR1 is LNHDA and CDR2 is SQIVND in the germline V gene (reference sequence). In DNA, the CDR3 is TGTGCCAGTAGCGGGACTGCCTACGAGCAGTACTTC. Its translation: CASSGTAYEQYF.

This clone has just a few counts. This sequence joins TRBV6-1 and TRBJ1-4, with a possible D match to TRBD1 (5 bases). Germline CDR1 and CDR2: MNHNS and SASEGT. The V and J ends lost 3 bases and 10 bases respectively, with 12 bases between them. The CDR3 is made up of 13 amino acids. CDR3 sequence reads: CASSEGLQGKLFF. The CDR3 nucleotides read TGTGCCAGCAGTGAGGGGCTTCAGGGAAAACTGTTTTTT.

J is TRBJ2-1 and V is TRBV19; D may be TRBD1 (6 bases). This CDR3 spans 15 amino acids. Trimming cost V 5 bases and J 1 base, with 12 bases left between them. CDR1 is LNHDA, CDR2 SQIVND, per germline (reference sequence). The CDR3 region is CASSGQRGSYNEQFF. CDR3 bases: TGTGCCAGTAGTGGACAGCGTGGGTCCTACAATGAGCAGTTCTTC.

The chain joins TRBV27 to TRBJ2-4; a weak D match, TRBD2 (5 bases). CDR1 and CDR2 from the germline V gene are MNHEY and SMNVEV (reference sequence). There are 17 residues in the CDR3. The V and J ends lost 2 bases and 0 bases respectively, with 14 bases between them. The CDR3 is CASSLIEGPSAKNIQYF. DNA of the CDR3: TGTGCCAGCAGTTTAATAGAGGGTCCTTCAGCCAAAAACATTCAGTACTTC.

The sample holds one count of this clone. J is TRBJ2-5 and V is TRBV4-3; a possible D gene is TRBD1 (6 bases). The CDR3 is 14 residues long. Germline CDR1 reads LGHNA; CDR2 reads YSLEER. V shed 6 bases and J shed 7 bases, with 18 bases lying between them. CDR3 sequence reads: CASRRVGARATQYF. The CDR3 coding sequence is TGCGCCAGCAGGCGCGTGGGGGCCCGCGCGACCCAGTACTTC.

The CDR3 loop is CASSQDPPSERSTDTQYF. CDR3 nucleotides: TGCGCCAGCAGCCAAGATCCTCCTAGCGAACGTAGCACAGATACGCAGTATTTT. The gene calls are TRBV4-3 and TRBJ2-3; possibly TRBD2 for D (6 bases). Trimming removed 0 bases from V and 0 bases from J, with 16 bases in between. Germline-derived CDR1 and CDR2 are LGHNA and YSLEER. This CDR3 has 18 amino acids.

The chain uses TRBV6-6 and TRBJ2-7; D is possibly TRBD1 (6 bases). CDR1 is MNHNY and CDR2 is SVGAGI in the germline V gene (reference sequence). Trimming cost V 2 bases and J 5 bases, with 13 bases left between them. This CDR3 region has 14 residues. The CDR3 DNA sequence: TGTGCCAGCAGTTACCCCACACAGGGCGACGAGCAGTACTTC. Protein: CASSYPTQGDEQYF.

The V gene is TRBV5-4, the J gene TRBJ2-1; 10 bases fit TRBD2. Germline trimming cut 4 bases from V and 4 bases from J; bases unmatched to any gene: 5. CDR3 length: 15 amino acids. CDR1 is SGHNT, CDR2 YYREEE, per germline (reference sequence). The CDR3 is CASSRSSGSYNEQFF. In DNA, the CDR3 is TGTGCCAGCAGCAGATCTAGCGGGAGTTACAATGAGCAGTTCTTC.

This clone was counted a few times. This chain links TRBV9 with TRBJ2-3, with 12 bases identical to TRBD2. This CDR3 is built from 16 residues. After removal of 4 bases from V and 4 bases from J, the junction contained 7 bases not matched to a gene. Germline CDR1 reads SGDLS; CDR2 reads YYNGEE. CDR3 coding DNA: TGTGCCAGCAGCTCAATGGGACTAGCGGGCTCAGATACGCAGTATTTT. It translates to CASSSMGLAGSDTQYF.

The chain combines TRBV7-9 with TRBJ2-5, with D possibly matching TRBD2 (7 bases). Germline V gene sequence: CDR1 SEHNR, CDR2 FQNEAQ (reference sequence). The V and J ends lost 11 bases and 2 bases respectively, with 15 bases between them. The CDR3 is 13 amino acids. CDR3 bases: TGTGCCTCTCGGGGAGGGGGACAAGAGACCCAGTACTTC. Amino acids: CASRGGGQETQYF.

The J gene is TRBJ2-7, the V gene TRBV7-2; tentative D call: TRBD2 (5 bases). V was pared by 0 bases and J by 7 bases, with 10 bases between. There are 13 residues in the CDR3. CDR1 is SGHTA, CDR2 FQGNSA, per germline. The CDR3 region is CASSLAGLREQYF. The CDR3 coding sequence is TGTGCCAGCAGCTTAGCCGGACTGAGGGAGCAGTACTTC.

The gene calls are TRBV10-3 and TRBJ2-5; TRBD2 agrees at 7 bases. The assigned J gene may be wrong: the sequence end matches TRBJ2-7 better. The CDR3 extends over 15 amino acids. Germline CDR1 is ENHRY and CDR2 is SYGVKD. Here the CDR3 reads CAISPWGGAAYEQYF. The CDR3 nucleotides are TGTGCCATCAGCCCGTGGGGGGGAGCGGCCTACGAGCAGTACTTC.

The chain links TRBV5-1 to TRBJ1-1; 10 bases map to TRBD1. The CDR3 length is 16 residues. Trimming removed 3 bases from V and 5 bases from J; junction bases left unmatched: 10. Germline assignment: CDR1 SGHRS and CDR2 YFSETQ. CDR3 region: CASSSGQGLAKTEAFF. Here the CDR3 DNA reads TGCGCCAGCAGCTCGGGACAGGGGCTAGCGAAGACTGAAGCTTTCTTT.

A few counts support this clone. V gene TRBV2 combines with J gene TRBJ1-3; D is ambiguous. The CDR3 has 13 amino acids. In germline, CDR1 is SNHLY, CDR2 FYNNEI. The V end was cut by 7 bases, the J end by 0 bases, with 7 bases between. In DNA, the CDR3 is TGTGCCAGCACCCCAGACTCTGGAAACACCATATATTTT. Encoded protein: CASTPDSGNTIYF.

The J gene is TRBJ1-5, the V gene TRBV4-3; 7 nucleotides align to TRBD1. This CDR3 has 20 amino acids. Germline loops: CDR1 LGHNA, CDR2 YSLEER. V was pared by 0 bases and J by 0 bases, with 14 bases of the junction left unmatched. CDR3 nucleotides: TGCGCCAGCAGCCAAGAACTGACTACCGGGACAGAATATAGCAATCAGCCCCAGCATTTT. Translation: CASSQELTTGTEYSNQPQHF.

J is TRBJ2-4 and V is TRBV23-1; D may be TRBD2 (7 bases). TRBV23-1 is labeled an ORF, and its function is uncertain. The CDR3 runs to 18 residues. V lost 4 bases and J 1 base, leaving 20 bases between the germline ends. Here the CDR3 reads CASSPPYGGQGAKNIQYF. For the CDR3, the DNA is TGCGCCAGCAGTCCACCTTACGGGGGGCAAGGGGCCAAAAACATTCAGTACTTC.

The chain combines TRBV7-9 with TRBJ1-1; unclear D gene. The V and J ends lost 5 bases and 7 bases respectively, with 5 bases between them. Germline V gene data show CDR1 as SEHNR and CDR2 as FQNEAQ (reference sequence). This CDR3 region has 10 residues. The CDR3 loop reads CASSTVEAFF. The DNA of the CDR3 is TGTGCCAGCAGCACGGTTGAAGCTTTCTTT.

The chain has TRBV5-1 and TRBJ2-1, with 14 bases that match TRBD2. The V and J ends lost 4 bases and 8 bases, in that order; junction bases with no gene match: 8. The V gene's germline CDR1 is SGHRS and CDR2 YFSETQ. This CDR3 has 16 residues. The DNA of the CDR3 is TGCGCCAGCAGCCCCGGGACTAGCGGGAGAGGAGATGAGCAGTTCTTC. Translated: CASSPGTSGRGDEQFF. Looking up the rest from reference TRBV5-1 and TRBJ2-1 gives the full variable domain: KAGVTQTPRYLIKTRGQQVTLSCSPISGHRSVSWYQQTPGQGLQFLFEYFSETQRNKGNFPGRFSGRQFSNSRSEMNVSTLELGDSALYLCASSPGTSGRGDEQFFGPGTRLTVL.

As concerns this clone: This CDR3 is also generated by other DNA sequences in the sample. This chain links TRBV5-1 with TRBJ2-7, with 9 bases that match TRBD2. V dropped 2 bases and J dropped 2; count of bases not matched to a gene: 2. CDR3 length equals 14 residues. Germline-derived CDR1 and CDR2 are SGHRS and YFSETQ. CDR3 loop: CASSFSGGTYEQYF. As DNA, the CDR3 is TGCGCCAGCAGCTTCAGCGGGGGGACCTACGAGCAGTACTTC.

The V and J genes are TRBV29-1 and TRBJ1-2; 12 nucleotides align to TRBD1. This CDR3 spans 16 amino acids. The ends lost 6 bases at V and 7 bases at J; junction bases unmatched: 15. Looked up from germline, CDR1 is SQVTM and CDR2 is ANQGSEA. CDR3 DNA: TGCAGCGTGCCCCTAAAACCCGGGACAGGGGGCATTGGCTACACCTTC. Residues: CSVPLKPGTGGIGYTF.